The 13 T cell receptor beta chains reported below all come from one sample, sequenced in a study of memory CD4+ T cells and cytomegalovirus serostatus. Only in-frame clones appear in the TCRdb table, and some are missing; sequencing was by immunoSEQ multiplex PCR. The data hold over 35,000 clones, with about 78% observed a single time. The sort gate was single viable CD3+CD4+CD8-CD45RO+ cells for memory CD4+ T cells. Sequencing was performed on memory CD4+ T cells from blood. These receptor sequences come from an adult in good health and CMV-seronegative.

The chain links TRBV6-6 to TRBJ2-2, with 8 bases that match TRBD2. The V gene end was trimmed by 11 bases and the J gene end by 1 base; junction bases not matched to a gene: 3. There are 13 residues in the CDR3. Per the germline V gene, CDR1 is MNHNY and CDR2 is SVGAGI (reference sequence). CDR3 in amino acids: CAHSGGNTGELFF. DNA of the CDR3: TGTGCCCACAGCGGGGGGAACACCGGGGAGCTGTTTTTT.

The chain combines TRBV5-1 with TRBJ2-2; 10 nucleotides line up with TRBD1. Germline V lookup: CDR1 SGHRS, CDR2 YFSETQ. Trimming at V came to 4 bases and at J to 0 bases, leaving 9 bases not matched to a gene. CDR3 size: 18 residues. CDR3 sequence reads: CASSLGTGVGPNTGELFF. In DNA, the CDR3 is TGCGCCAGCAGCCTCGGGACAGGGGTGGGTCCGAACACCGGGGAGCTGTTTTTT.

This rearrangement joins TRBV11-1 to TRBJ2-1, with 8 bases fitting TRBD2. The CDR3 spans 18 residues. CDR1 is SGHAT and CDR2 is FQDESV in the germline V gene (reference sequence). J gave up 3 bases and V 1 base, and 11 bases lay outside the gene matches. The CDR3 nucleotides read TGTGCCAGCAGCTTAGAGCTCCGGGGGGGCGGGGGCTACAATGAGCAGTTCTTC. Residues: CASSLELRGGGGYNEQFF.

This chain uses TRBV13 with TRBJ1-5; TRBD1 aligns across 7 bases. Germline loops: CDR1 PRHDT, CDR2 FYEKMQ (reference sequence). J gave up 3 bases and V 0 bases, and 2 bases lay outside the gene matches. CDR3 size: 15 residues. DNA of the CDR3: TGTGCCAGCAGCTTAGGAGGGACAGTCAATCAGCCCCAGCATTTT. The encoded protein is CASSLGGTVNQPQHF.

This chain connects TRBV11-2 to TRBJ2-2; 7 bases are shared with TRBD1. This CDR3 has 14 residues. Trimming at V came to 4 bases and at J to 8 bases, leaving 7 bases not matched to a gene. Germline V gene lookup returns CDR1 SGHAT and CDR2 FQNNGV. This chain's CDR3 is CASSSIGTAGELFF. The CDR3 nucleotides read TGTGCCAGCAGCTCAATAGGGACAGCTGGGGAGCTGTTTTTT.

This chain links TRBV5-6 with TRBJ2-2; D uncertain. Germline CDR1 and CDR2: SGHDT and YYEEEE. Trimming cost V 0 bases and J 7 bases, with 7 bases left between them. The CDR3 length is 13 residues. This CDR3 is CASSLVVGGELFF. In DNA form, the CDR3 reads TGTGCCAGCAGCTTGGTGGTTGGCGGGGAGCTGTTTTTT. Variable domain in full (rest from reference TRBV5-6 and TRBJ2-2): DAGVTQSPTHLIKTRGQQVTLRCSPKSGHDTVSWYQQALGQGPQFIFQYYEEEERQRGNFPDRFSGHQFPNYSSELNVNALLLGDSALYLCASSLVVGGELFFGEGSRLTVL.

V is TRBV13 and J is TRBJ2-7; TRBD1 or TRBD2 may be the D gene (7 bases each). The germline V gene encodes CDR1 PRHDT and CDR2 FYEKMQ (reference sequence). The CDR3 is made up of 17 amino acids. V was cut by 5 bases and J by 5 bases, with 25 bases left in between. CDR3 DNA sequence: TGTGCCAGCAGCCTCCTGTCGGGGGAGGGGGCGGAGGACGAGCAGTACTTC. Protein sequence: CASSLLSGEGAEDEQYF.

In this sample, this clone turned up a few times. The chain recombines TRBV7-2 with TRBJ1-6; 7 bases agree with TRBD1. Germline V gene data show CDR1 as SGHTA and CDR2 as FQGNSA. V was clipped by 3 bases and J by 8 bases; unmatched bases: 7. The CDR3 contains 15 residues. The CDR3 DNA reads as TGTGCCAGCAGCTTCCGAGGGGGCCTCGATTCACCCCTCCACTTT. This encodes CASSFRGGLDSPLHF.

The V and J genes are TRBV19 and TRBJ2-3; D unclear. The germline V and J ends were trimmed by 3 bases and 2 bases, with 6 bases remaining between them. Germline CDR1 and CDR2: LNHDA and SQIVND (reference sequence). The CDR3 is made up of 13 amino acids. CDR3 DNA: TGTGCCAGTAGTATGGCAGACACAGATACGCAGTATTTT. It is translated as CASSMADTDTQYF.

The rearrangement joins TRBV5-6 to TRBJ1-4; TRBD1 is a possible D gene (5 bases). Germline V gene data show CDR1 as SGHDT and CDR2 as YYEEEE. This CDR3 comprises 16 residues. V shed 1 base and J shed 0 bases, with 10 bases lying between them. In DNA, the CDR3 is TGTGCCAGCAGCTTGTACGGGGGGTCAACTAATGAAAAACTGTTTTTT. Its protein product is CASSLYGGSTNEKLFF.

CDR3 bases: TGTGCCAGCAGCCCTCAAGGGGGAAGAGGGTCACCCCTCCACTTT. Amino acid sequence: CASSPQGGRGSPLHF. This chain joins TRBV7-2 and TRBJ1-6, with D possibly TRBD1 on 6 matching bases. CDR3 length: 15 amino acids. Trimming took off 5 bases at V and 10 bases at J, with 18 bases between the two ends. The germline V gene encodes CDR1 SGHTA and CDR2 FQGNSA.

The genes are TRBV11-2 and TRBJ1-5; D is ambiguous. Between the trimmed V and J ends, which lost 0 bases and 3 bases, there was a span of 9 bases. The CDR3 contains 15 residues. Germline-derived CDR1 and CDR2 are SGHAT and FQNNGV. CDR3 nucleotides: TGTGCCAGCAGCTTAGACGGAAAAGTCAATCAGCCCCAGCATTTT. Translation gives CASSLDGKVNQPQHF.

This clone showed up just once. Being one base from a much bigger clone, this may be a read error. V and J are TRBV7-2 and TRBJ1-2; TRBD1 agrees at 8 bases. The length of the CDR3 is 13 residues. The ends lost 5 bases at V and 3 bases at J; junction bases unmatched: 2. CDR1 and CDR2 (germline): SGHTA, FQGNSA. As DNA, the CDR3 is TGTGCCAGCAGCCCGACAGGGGACTATGGCTACACCTTC. Translating it yields CASSPTGDYGYTF.